A single sample gave rise to the 28 T cell receptor beta chains below, sequenced in a study of T cell changes during pregnancy in multiple sclerosis. Libraries were prepared by immunoSEQ multiplex PCR; TCRdb keeps only in-frame clonotypes and omits some of them. The data show approximately 60,000 clones, about 90% seen once. This sample comprised CD4+ T cells from peripheral blood mononuclear cells, obtained in the second trimester of pregnancy. The receptors here all came from a female donor with multiple sclerosis, enrolled in a pregnancy study.

This clone was detected once. The chain joins TRBV7-7 to TRBJ2-2; 8 bases align to TRBD2. The CDR3 extends over 14 amino acids. The trim removed 5 bases at V and 4 bases at J, leaving 3 bases unmatched. The V gene's germline CDR1 is SSHAT and CDR2 FNYEAQ (reference sequence). CDR3 DNA sequence: TGTGCCAGCAGCCCTGCGGGGGGCACCGGGGAGCTGTTTTTT. Its protein is CASSPAGGTGELFF.

This chain links TRBV15 with TRBJ2-2; no clear D. This CDR3 spans 16 amino acids. Trimming pared 0 bases from V and 1 base from J, leaving 9 bases between. Germline V gives CDR1 LNHNV, CDR2 YYDKDF (reference sequence). The CDR3 coding sequence is TGTGCCACCAGCAGAGATAGAAATAGGAACACCGGGGAGCTGTTTTTT. It specifies CATSRDRNRNTGELFF.

V gene TRBV7-2 combines with J gene TRBJ2-2, with 8 bases lining up with TRBD2. This CDR3 comprises 16 residues. The junction had 8 bases not matched to a gene; V was cut back by 6 bases and J by 2 bases. Germline CDR1 reads SGHTA; CDR2 reads FQGNSA. The CDR3 coding sequence is TGTGCCAGCAGTCTGAGCGGGGGCCCTAACACCGGGGAGCTGTTTTTT. Encoded protein: CASSLSGGPNTGELFF. The full variable domain, rest sourced from reference TRBV7-2 and TRBJ2-2, is GAGVSQSPSNKVTEKGKDVELRCDPISGHTALYWYRQSLGQGLEFLIYFQGNSAPDKSGLPSDRFSAERTGGSVSTLTIQRTQQEDSAVYLCASSLSGGPNTGELFFGEGSRLTVL.

The chain is built from TRBV5-1 and TRBJ1-2; 9 nucleotides match TRBD1. Germline V gives CDR1 SGHRS, CDR2 YFSETQ. V lost 4 bases, J lost 4 bases, and 8 bases stayed unmatched. The CDR3 covers 15 residues. CDR3 coding DNA: TGCGCCAGCAGCAGAACCACAGGGGGCGGCTATGGCTACACCTTC. Protein: CASSRTTGGGYGYTF.

The rearrangement links TRBV9 to TRBJ1-1; 8 bases agree with TRBD1. Trimming removed 3 bases from V and 4 bases from J; junction bases left unmatched: 5. CDR3 length: 14 residues. Germline lookup yields CDR1 SGDLS and CDR2 YYNGEE. The CDR3 loop reads CASSGATGGTEAFF. The CDR3 region has the DNA TGTGCCAGCAGCGGGGCAACAGGGGGCACTGAAGCTTTCTTT.

The CDR3 is CASSPGRGGTEAFF. The CDR3 nucleotides are TGTGCCAGCTCACCGGGGAGGGGGGGAACTGAAGCTTTCTTT. The chain is built from TRBV18 and TRBJ1-1, with D possibly matching TRBD1 (6 bases). CDR1 is KGHSH, CDR2 LQKENI, per germline. The CDR3 is 14 residues long. V was shortened by 3 bases and J by 5 bases, with 13 bases between the two germline ends. The variable domain in full, completed from reference TRBV18 and TRBJ1-1, reads NAGVMQNPRHLVRRRGQEARLRCSPMKGHSHVYWYRQLPEEGLKFMVYLQKENIIDESGMPKERFSAEFPKEGPSILRIQQVVRGDSAAYFCASSPGRGGTEAFFGQGTRLTVV.

The gene calls are TRBV28 and TRBJ1-1; D is possibly TRBD1 (5 bases). The ends were cut back, 6 bases at V and 6 bases at J, with 17 bases in the middle. Germline values: CDR1 MDHEN, CDR2 SYDVKM. This CDR3 spans 14 amino acids. The CDR3 DNA follows: TGTGCCAGCAGCCCGCCGGGGGTTAGGTCTGAAGCTTTCTTT. The encoded protein is CASSPPGVRSEAFF.

In DNA form, the CDR3 reads TGCGCCAGCAGGGGGACAGGCTTAGATACGCAGTATTTT. This encodes CASRGTGLDTQYF. V gene TRBV5-1 combines with J gene TRBJ2-3, with 8 bases matching TRBD1. Losses at the gene ends were 5 bases for V and 5 bases for J; bases not matched to a gene: 4. Germline-derived CDR1 and CDR2 are SGHRS and YFSETQ. This CDR3 is built from 13 residues.

The rearrangement joins TRBV5-1 to TRBJ1-2; TRBD1 aligns across 10 bases. In germline, CDR1 is SGHRS, CDR2 YFSETQ. The CDR3 runs 15 residues. Trimming at V came to 0 bases and at J to 4 bases, leaving 3 bases not matched to a gene. CDR3 loop: CASSLGQGATYGYTF. The CDR3 DNA reads as TGCGCCAGCAGCTTGGGACAGGGGGCGACCTATGGCTACACCTTC.

This chain joins TRBV28 and TRBJ1-5, with a weak D call TRBD1 (6 bases). CDR3 length: 14 amino acids. V was clipped by 6 bases and J by 7 bases, with 16 bases between them. The germline V gene encodes CDR1 MDHEN and CDR2 SYDVKM. The CDR3: CASSLQGPRQPQHF. The CDR3 DNA sequence: TGTGCCAGCAGCTTACAGGGCCCCCGGCAGCCCCAGCATTTT.

The table lists this clone with a count of one. The chain carries TRBV5-1 and TRBJ2-3, with 7 positions matching TRBD1. V dropped 3 bases and J dropped 4; count of bases not matched to a gene: 11. This CDR3 comprises 16 residues. CDR1 is SGHRS and CDR2 is YFSETQ in the germline V gene. Written as DNA, the CDR3 is TGCGCCAGCAGCTCATCCTCAGGGGGACGGGCAGATACGCAGTATTTT. It codes for CASSSSSGGRADTQYF.

The genes are TRBV27 and TRBJ2-7; no reliable D call. Trimming took off 2 bases at V and 3 bases at J, with 8 bases between the two ends. Germline V gene sequence: CDR1 MNHEY, CDR2 SMNVEV (reference sequence). This CDR3 is 13 amino acids long. The CDR3 DNA reads as TGTGCCAGCAGTTTACTCAGTCACTACGAGCAGTACTTC. It is translated as CASSLLSHYEQYF.

This chain links TRBV18 with TRBJ2-5, with TRBD2 identical over 14 bases. The CDR3 loop spans 17 amino acids. The V gene end was trimmed by 6 bases and the J gene end by 1 base; junction bases not matched to a gene: 7. CDR1 and CDR2 from the germline V gene are KGHSH and LQKENI. The CDR3 DNA is TGTGCCAGCTCGACATTGGGACTAGCGGGGGCCCAAGAGACCCAGTACTTC. It specifies CASSTLGLAGAQETQYF.

The rearrangement uses TRBV6-1 and TRBJ2-6; 7 bases are shared with TRBD2. Germline CDR1 and CDR2: MNHNS and SASEGT. V lost 3 bases and J lost 5; bases outside the gene matches: 10. The CDR3 sequence is 17 residues long. The CDR3 bases are TGTGCCAGCAGTGATCTGGGGGGGACTGCTCGGGCCAACGTCCTGACTTTC. This gives the protein CASSDLGGTARANVLTF.

A few counts support this clone. J is TRBJ1-5 and V is TRBV27; D perhaps matches TRBD1 (6 bases). The CDR3 is 14 amino acids. Germline V lookup: CDR1 MNHEY, CDR2 SMNVEV (reference sequence). Trimming shortened V by 5 bases and J by 0 bases, and 8 bases separated the two germline ends. Written as DNA, the CDR3 is TGTGCCAGCAGTCACAGGGATAGCAATCAGCCCCAGCATTTT. This translates into CASSHRDSNQPQHF.

This clone was recorded once. This chain joins TRBV18 and TRBJ2-5; D gene uncertain. The CDR3 loop spans 14 amino acids. Germline V CDR1 and CDR2: KGHSH, LQKENI. V dropped 6 bases and J dropped 2 bases, with 13 bases sitting between them. This CDR3 reads CASSPAYLQETQYF. The CDR3 DNA follows: TGTGCCAGCTCCCCCGCATACTTACAAGAGACCCAGTACTTC.

J is TRBJ1-5 and V is TRBV6-6, with D unclear. Germline CDR1 and CDR2: MNHNY and SVGAGI (reference sequence). The CDR3 consists of 14 residues. The V and J ends lost 2 bases and 3 bases respectively, with 8 bases between them. The CDR3 is CASSYTEYNQPQHF. The CDR3 bases are TGTGCCAGCAGTTACACAGAGTACAATCAGCCCCAGCATTTT.

The chain employs TRBV5-6 and TRBJ1-4; D might be TRBD1 (5 bases). The CDR3 is made up of 14 amino acids. Per germline, CDR1 SGHDT and CDR2 YYEEEE. V was trimmed by 1 base and J by 4 bases, leaving 8 bases between them. This chain's CDR3 is CASSLRGHNEKLFF. The CDR3 DNA is TGTGCCAGCAGCTTGAGGGGCCATAATGAAAAACTGTTTTTT.

This clone was counted between two and nine times. The chain combines TRBV30 with TRBJ1-1; D uncertain. CDR1 is GTSNPN and CDR2 is SVGIG in the germline V gene (reference sequence). This CDR3 spans 12 amino acids. V gave up 7 bases and J gave up 1 base, with 10 bases separating them. The CDR3 loop is CASSGGNTEAFF. The CDR3 DNA reads as TGTGCCTCCTCGGGAGGGAACACTGAAGCTTTCTTT.

This chain links TRBV2 with TRBJ2-2; no clear D gene. The CDR3 runs 15 residues. Germline-derived CDR1 and CDR2 are SNHLY and FYNNEI. V dropped 4 bases and J dropped 0 bases, with 9 bases sitting between them. The CDR3 nucleotides are TGTGCCAGCAGTGTCGTGACACCGAACACCGGGGAGCTGTTTTTT. Translation: CASSVVTPNTGELFF.

The J gene is TRBJ2-7, the V gene TRBV6-1, with D perhaps TRBD1 (6 bases). The CDR3 runs 15 residues. Germline V lookup: CDR1 MNHNS, CDR2 SASEGT. V gave up 1 base and J gave up 2 bases, with 12 bases separating them. In nucleotides, the CDR3 is TGTGCCAGCAGTGAAGGATGGGGGCCCCCCTACGAGCAGTACTTC. It specifies CASSEGWGPPYEQYF.

The chain combines TRBV7-9 with TRBJ2-2; 8 bases are shared with TRBD2. Germline CDR1 is SEHNR and CDR2 is FQNEAQ (reference sequence). The CDR3 covers 18 residues. The V and J ends lost 2 bases and 1 base, in that order; junction bases with no gene match: 9. The CDR3 protein is CASSLWTGLAGNTGELFF. The CDR3 nucleotides are TGTGCCAGCAGCTTATGGACGGGTCTAGCGGGGAACACCGGGGAGCTGTTTTTT.

The CDR3 reads CASSLTGISTDTQYF. The CDR3, as DNA: TGTGCCAGCAGCCTGACCGGGATAAGCACAGATACGCAGTATTTT. The chain joins TRBV7-3 to TRBJ2-3, with a possible D match to TRBD2 (5 bases). This CDR3 is built from 15 residues. The V gene lost 5 bases and the J gene lost 0 bases, with 12 bases spanning the gap. Germline V gene data show CDR1 as SGHTA and CDR2 as FQGTGA.

This chain joins TRBV30 and TRBJ1-2; tentatively, D is TRBD1 (5 bases). CDR1 and CDR2 from the germline V gene are GTSNPN and SVGIG (reference sequence). CDR3 length equals 13 residues. The V and J ends lost 5 bases and 9 bases respectively, with 19 bases between them. The CDR3 reads CAWLPQGHESYTF. The CDR3, as DNA: TGTGCCTGGCTCCCCCAGGGCCATGAGAGCTACACCTTC.

The rearrangement uses TRBV4-2 and TRBJ1-2; TRBD1 agrees at 12 bases. This CDR3 has 18 residues. Germline-derived CDR1 and CDR2 are LGHNA and YNFKEQ. The J segment lost 6 bases and the V segment lost 0 bases, leaving 11 bases of the junction unmatched. Written as DNA, the CDR3 is TGTGCCAGCAGCCAAGAACCGGGACAGGGGGCGATTAAGAATGGCTACACCTTC. Amino acids: CASSQEPGQGAIKNGYTF.

The genes are TRBV5-1 and TRBJ2-5; a possible D gene is TRBD2 (5 bases). Germline V gives CDR1 SGHRS, CDR2 YFSETQ. Trimming took 0 bases from V and 3 from J, leaving 9 bases between them. The CDR3 is 14 amino acids. For the CDR3, the DNA is TGCGCCAGCAGCTTGGGGGTTAGCGAAGAGACCCAGTACTTC. This sequence encodes CASSLGVSEETQYF.

This chain's CDR3 is CASRGTGGLGELFF. The CDR3, as DNA: TGTGCCAGTAGGGGGACAGGGGGCCTCGGGGAGCTGTTTTTT. The rearrangement joins TRBV19 to TRBJ2-2, with 12 nucleotides matching TRBD1. CDR3 length equals 14 residues. The V segment lost 6 bases and the J segment 7 bases; nucleotides outside the gene matches: 3. Germline V gene sequence: CDR1 LNHDA, CDR2 SQIVND (reference sequence).

The chain has TRBV9 and TRBJ2-4; D is perhaps TRBD2 (5 bases). The V gene lost 0 bases and the J gene lost 7 bases, with 14 bases spanning the gap. Germline-derived CDR1 and CDR2 are SGDLS and YYNGEE. The CDR3 has 15 amino acids. The CDR3 DNA sequence: TGTGCCAGCAGCGTAGTGGGAGACATGGGGAACATTCAGTACTTC. It is translated as CASSVVGDMGNIQYF. The variable domain in full, completed from reference TRBV9 and TRBJ2-4, reads DSGVTQTPKHLITATGQRVTLRCSPRSGDLSVYWYQQSLDQGLQFLIQYYNGEERAKGNILERFSAQQFPDLHSELNLSSLELGDSALYFCASSVVGDMGNIQYFGAGTRLSVL.